This T cell receptor (beta chain) was observed in a study of cytomegalovirus exposure and HLA in healthy donors. Study as a whole: A prior analysis found roughly 100 million unique TCR beta sequences from 170 million or so T cells. HLA-typed donors contributed approximately 92 million unique TCRs, which were held in an early data release.

The CDR3 runs 15 residues. Germline V gene data show CDR1 as SEHNR and CDR2 as FQNEAQ (reference sequence). Study outcomes and limitations: Reports indicate that TCR beta sequences accurately predicted the HLA-A and HLA-B alleles of most subjects. Three chains linked to CMV were shown in vitro to be specific for CMV antigens.

Details on this clone: Its cognate antigen is unknown. A junction end diverges from the germline sequence, so it may reflect a read error.

PCR employed 60 Vbeta and 13 Jbeta primers. Generated by immunoSEQ multiplex PCR, the TCRdb table keeps only in-frame clones and is missing some. The sample lists 120,000 to 150,000 clones; approximately 78% were seen once. The material sequenced was PBMCs. This sequence was found in a man aged 40-55 years in good health and CMV-seropositive. The chain joins TRBV7-9 to TRBJ1-3; D remains ambiguous. CDR3 loop: CSSSPEVVWGNTIYF. For the CDR3, the DNA is TGTTCCAGCAGCCCCGAGGTGGTTTGGGGAAACACCATATATTTT. Supplemented by reference TRBV7-9 and TRBJ1-3, the full variable domain reads DTGVSQNPRHKITKRGQNVTFRCDPISEHNRLYWYRQTLGQGPEFLTYFQNEAQLEKSRLLSDRFSAERPKGSFSTLEIQRTEQGDSAMYLCSSSPEVVWGNTIYFGEGSWLTVV.